This T cell receptor beta chain was sequenced for a study of cytomegalovirus exposure and HLA in healthy donors. Study-wide results and limits: Among the sequence variants, a highly shared cluster was likely an artifact of sequencing. Most subjects' HLA-A and HLA-B alleles were reportedly predicted from TCR beta sequences. Analysis performed later found more than 15,000 TCR beta sequences associated with HLA alleles at 0.05 false discovery rate.

The CDR3 extends over 15 amino acids. The V and J ends lost 0 bases and 2 bases respectively, with 12 bases between them. CDR1 is SGDLS and CDR2 is YYNGEE in the germline V gene. The PCR contained 60 Vbeta and 13 Jbeta primers. The data were produced by immunoSEQ multiplex PCR, yet TCRdb's version contains in-frame clones alone and is incomplete. The sample has around 160,000 clones, roughly 77% seen once. In regard to this clone: Its antigen is currently unknown.

The sample consisted of PBMCs. The J gene is TRBJ2-7, the V gene TRBV9; D unclear. The receptor's source is a male donor in good health and CMV-seronegative. The CDR3 reads CASSVAGLPTYEQYF. The CDR3 bases are TGTGCCAGCAGCGTAGCTGGGCTACCTACCTACGAGCAGTACTTC.